A selection of T cell receptor beta chains follows, all from one sample in a study of cytomegalovirus exposure and HLA in healthy donors. Generated by immunoSEQ multiplex PCR, the TCRdb table keeps only in-frame clones and is missing some. The sample includes about 190,000 clones. Sequencing used PBMCs. All receptors come from a young man in good health and CMV-seronegative. Both conserved end residues are part of each CDR3. D genes are given only for firm matches.

TRBV10-1,TRBJ2-5,TRBD1,TGCGCCAGCAGTGCCTTAGGGGGCACGGAGACCCAGTACTTC,CASSALGGTETQYF
TRBV10-3,TRBJ1-1,TRBD1,TGTGCCATCAGTGTACAGGGGGGAGAGACTGAAGCTTTCTTT,CAISVQGGETEAFF
TRBV9,TRBJ1-5,.,TGTGCCAGCAGCAAAGGGGGTAGCAATCAGCCCCAGCATTTT,CASSKGGSNQPQHF
TRBV5-5,TRBJ2-7,.,TGTGCCAGCAGCTTTAGGGGGTACTCCTACGAGCAGTACTTC,CASSFRGYSYEQYF
TRBV19,TRBJ1-3,TRBD1,TGTGCCAGTAGTCCAAGCCGGGACAGCTCTGGAAACACCATATATTTT,CASSPSRDSSGNTIYF
TRBV6-4,TRBJ2-3,TRBD1,TGTGCCAGGACTACGGGGACAGGTTTGTTCCGGGGGGATACGCAGTATTTT,CARTTGTGLFRGDTQYF
TRBV28,TRBJ1-4,TRBD1,TGTGCCAGCAGTCCCACAGGGGTGTGGGAAAAACTGTTTTTT,CASSPTGVWEKLFF
TRBV10-1,TRBJ2-3,TRBD2,TGCGCCAGGCCGGGACTAGCGGGGGGGAGCACAGATACGCAGTATTTT,CARPGLAGGSTDTQYF
TRBV5-1,TRBJ2-5,TRBD2,TGCGCCAGCAGCTTGTCTAGCGGGGTCGGAGAGACCCAGTACTTC,CASSLSSGVGETQYF
TRBV11-2,TRBJ2-1,TRBD2,TGTGCCAGCAGGCATACCGGGACTAGCAGCTACAATGAGCAGTTCTTC,CASRHTGTSSYNEQFF
TRBV27,TRBJ1-2,TRBD1,TGTGCCAGCAGTCCGACAGGGTGGAATGGTGGCTACACCTTC,CASSPTGWNGGYTF
TRBV6-5,TRBJ1-3,.,TGTGCCAGCAGTTCAAACCGGGACACCATATATTTT,CASSSNRDTIYF
TRBV30,TRBJ2-3,.,TGTGCCTGGACCCCGAAACTGGGGCTGAGTGCAGATACGCAGTATTTT,CAWTPKLGLSADTQYF
TRBV6-5,TRBJ1-2,TRBD1,TGTGCCAGCAGGACCCCCGGGACAGGTGACTATGGCTACACCTTC,CASRTPGTGDYGYTF
TRBV19,TRBJ2-1,TRBD1,TGTGCCAGTAGTATAGATGTGGGACAGGGCAGCAATGAGCAGTTCTTC,CASSIDVGQGSNEQFF
TRBV7-6,TRBJ2-3,TRBD2,TGTGCCAGCAGCTATAGCGGGGTATCTCATACGCAGTATTTT,CASSYSGVSHTQYF
TRBV25-1,TRBJ1-2,.,TGTGCCAGCAGTGGCGTCTGGGGCGACTATGGCTACACCTTC,CASSGVWGDYGYTF
TRBV19,TRBJ1-6,.,TGTGCCAGTAGTATTGGGACACGGGGGGCTAATTCACCCCTCCACTTT,CASSIGTRGANSPLHF
TRBV5-1,TRBJ2-5,.,TGCGCCAGCAGCTTGGCCGCGGGGAGAGAGACCCAGTACTTC,CASSLAAGRETQYF
TRBV7-2,TRBJ1-2,.,TGTGCCAGCAGCTTACAGACAGCTAGCTATGGCTACACCTTC,CASSLQTASYGYTF
TRBV2,TRBJ1-6,TRBD1,TGTGCCTCCGGGACAGGGGAAAATTCACCCCTCCACTTT,CASGTGENSPLHF
TRBV5-6,TRBJ2-1,.,TGTGCCAGCAGCTTGAACGGTCGGTGGAATGAGCAGTTCTTC,CASSLNGRWNEQFF
TRBV5-1,TRBJ2-7,TRBD1,TGCGCCAGCGGAAGGGACAGCTACGAGCAGTACTTC,CASGRDSYEQYF
TRBV19,TRBJ1-5,.,TGTGCCAGTAGCCAGGATGGGGGCAGCAATCAGCCCCAGCATTTT,CASSQDGGSNQPQHF
TRBV7-2,TRBJ2-3,.,TGTGCCAGCAGCCCACGGCGGTCTAGCACAGATACGCAGTATTTT,CASSPRRSSTDTQYF
TRBV15,TRBJ2-7,.,TGTGCCACCAGCAGAGGGCCAAACAGCTACGAGCAGTACTTC,CATSRGPNSYEQYF
TRBV27,TRBJ1-4,.,TGTGCCAGCAGTTACAGGACCTTGAATGAAAAACTGTTTTTT,CASSYRTLNEKLFF
TRBV4-3,TRBJ1-3,.,TGCGCCAGCAGCCTAACGACAGGTAGAAATAGTGGAAACACCATATATTTT,CASSLTTGRNSGNTIYF
TRBV5-1,TRBJ1-2,TRBD1,TGCGCCAGCAGCTTTAGGACAGGGGCAAGCTATGGCTACACCTTC,CASSFRTGASYGYTF
TRBV30,TRBJ2-1,TRBD2,TGTGCCTGGAGCGGGGGACTAGCAAATTTGGAGCAGTTCTTC,CAWSGGLANLEQFF
TRBV11-3,TRBJ2-7,.,TGTGCCAGCAGCTTAGGAGGGCAGCAGTACTTC,CASSLGGQQYF
TRBV27,TRBJ2-7,.,TGTGCCAGCAGTTGGACAATCGGGGGCTACGAGCAGTACTTC,CASSWTIGGYEQYF
TRBV5-1,TRBJ2-3,.,TGCGCCAGCGGTCGGGGAGGCAGGGCAGATACGCAGTATTTT,CASGRGGRADTQYF
TRBV7-9,TRBJ1-1,.,TGTGCCAGCAGCTTCAATGTGAACACTGAAGCTTTCTTT,CASSFNVNTEAFF
TRBV10-3,TRBJ1-1,.,TGTGCCATCAGTGCCGCGGGTGCCATGAACACTGAAGCTTTCTTT,CAISAAGAMNTEAFF
TRBV4-1,TRBJ1-1,.,TGCGCCAGCAGCCAAGATGGCGTGACAGCGAACACTGAAGCTTTCTTT,CASSQDGVTANTEAFF
TRBV5-4,TRBJ2-7,.,TGTGCCACCGGTTCAGATACTAGCCGCGAGCAGTACTTC,CATGSDTSREQYF
TRBV7-8,TRBJ2-7,TRBD2,TGTGCCAGCAGCTTAGGTGGGGGGGACGAGCAGTACTTC,CASSLGGGDEQYF
TRBV10-1,TRBJ2-2,.,TGCGCCAGCAGTGTCACGGCAGGGAACACCGGGGAGCTGTTTTTT,CASSVTAGNTGELFF
TRBV7-9,TRBJ2-1,.,TGTGCCAGCAGCTCCAACCTCCTCTCGCGGTTCTTC,CASSSNLLSRFF
TRBV6-5,TRBJ2-1,TRBD2,TGTGCCAGCCGAAGGGACTACTACAATGAGCAGTTCTTC,CASRRDYYNEQFF
TRBV6-5,TRBJ1-2,TRBD1,TGTGCCAGCAGTTCTGGGGGACAGTCCTATGGCTACACCTTC,CASSSGGQSYGYTF